This note documents a single T cell receptor (beta chain) sequence. The data were produced by immunoSEQ multiplex PCR, yet TCRdb's version contains in-frame clones alone and is incomplete. The profile shows 250,000 to 350,000 clones, approximately 83% of them singletons. Deletions cut 3 bases from V and 6 bases from J, with 15 bases between. CDR3 length: 15 residues. Per germline, CDR1 MNHEY and CDR2 SVGAGI. The sample originates from a study of blood T cell repertoires in COVID-19. Study-wide context: Samples came from the United States, Italy and Spain, spanning acute and convalescent COVID-19. PBMCs, B-cell-depleted T cells, or T cells provided the cDNA or gDNA that made up the material.

The study recruited people aged about 18 to 90 years across approximately 25 US areas. Among Cohort 3 donors, those recovered had two negative PCRs, clearance, or symptom resolution. V usage is TRBV6-5 and J usage is TRBJ2-1; perhaps TRBD2 as D (6 bases). The receptor comes from a woman aged 30 to 39 who had recovered from COVID-19. Specimen: PBMCs or T cells enriched from blood (not recorded which). CDR3 nucleotides: TGTGCCAGCAGTTATCAGGGACTTTCCGGCAATGAGCAGTTCTTC. Translation gives CASSYQGLSGNEQFF.